Sequencing of this T cell receptor beta chain was carried out in a study of a mutant IDH1 vaccine in newly diagnosed glioma. Study in general: Treated patients, roughly 62% male and around 38% female, averaged 40.4 years of age. Standard pretreatment was either radiotherapy, temozolomide, or, for most, radiochemotherapy with temozolomide.

Produced via immunoSEQ multiplex PCR; TCRdb's table is partial and in-frame only. The table has approximately 62,000 clones, approximately 81% seen once. Of note for this clone: Its antigen is still unknown.

Noted time point: week 35, safety follow-up. Mutant IDH1 20-mer peptide, at 300 ug, made up each vaccine dose, with topical imiquimod. Eight vaccine doses were administered to patients at weeks 1, 3, 5, 7, 11, 15, 19 and 23. Here the sequenced sample was PBMCs, taken from a glioma patient whose treatment included an IDH1 peptide vaccine. This sequence originates from a man under 40 with glioma.

CDR3 in amino acids: CAWSMGTWGSPLHF. For the CDR3, the DNA is TGTGCCTGGAGTATGGGGACTTGGGGTTCACCCCTCCACTTT. The chain has TRBV30 and TRBJ1-6, with a weak D call TRBD1 (5 bases). The V and J ends lost 2 bases and 9 bases respectively, with 14 bases between them. The CDR3 has 14 residues. Germline CDR1 reads GTSNPN; CDR2 reads SVGIG (reference sequence). The complete variable domain, with remaining parts taken from reference TRBV30 and TRBJ1-6, reads SQTIHQWPATLVQPVGSPLSLECTVEGTSNPNLYWYRQAAGRGLQLLFYSVGIGQISSEVPQNLSASRPQDRQFILSSKKLLLSDSGFYLCAWSMGTWGSPLHFGNGTRLTVT.